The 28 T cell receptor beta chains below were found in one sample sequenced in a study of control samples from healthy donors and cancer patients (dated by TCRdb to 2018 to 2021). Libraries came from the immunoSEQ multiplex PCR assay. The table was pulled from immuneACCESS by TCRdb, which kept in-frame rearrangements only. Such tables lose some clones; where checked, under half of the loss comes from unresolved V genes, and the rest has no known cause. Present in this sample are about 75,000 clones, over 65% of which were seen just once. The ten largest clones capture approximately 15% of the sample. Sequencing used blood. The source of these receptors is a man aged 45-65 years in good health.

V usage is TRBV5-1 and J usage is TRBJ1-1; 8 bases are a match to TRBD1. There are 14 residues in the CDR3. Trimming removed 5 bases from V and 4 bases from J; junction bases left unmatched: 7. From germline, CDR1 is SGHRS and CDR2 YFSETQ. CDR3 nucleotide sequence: TGCGCCAGCAGGGGCGGACAGGGTATCACTGAAGCTTTCTTT. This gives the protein CASRGGQGITEAFF.

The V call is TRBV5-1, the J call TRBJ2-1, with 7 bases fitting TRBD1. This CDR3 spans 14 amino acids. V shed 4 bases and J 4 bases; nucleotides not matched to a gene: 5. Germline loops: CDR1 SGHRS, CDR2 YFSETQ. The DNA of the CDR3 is TGCGCCAGCAGCGCCGGGACAGCATACAATGAGCAGTTCTTC. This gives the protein CASSAGTAYNEQFF.

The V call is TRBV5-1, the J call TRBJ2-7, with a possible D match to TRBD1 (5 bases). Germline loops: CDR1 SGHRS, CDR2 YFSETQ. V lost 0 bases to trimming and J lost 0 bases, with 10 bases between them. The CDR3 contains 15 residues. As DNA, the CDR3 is TGCGCCAGCAGCTTGGACAGGACCTACTCCTACGAGCAGTACTTC. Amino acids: CASSLDRTYSYEQYF.

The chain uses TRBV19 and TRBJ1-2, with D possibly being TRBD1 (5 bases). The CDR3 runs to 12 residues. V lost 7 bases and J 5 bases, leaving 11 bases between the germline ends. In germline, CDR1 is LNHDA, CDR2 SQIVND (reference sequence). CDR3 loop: CASTRDHYGYTF. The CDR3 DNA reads TGTGCCAGTACTCGGGACCATTATGGCTACACCTTC.

The CDR3 loop reads CAWTPGLAGGGETQYF. The CDR3, as DNA: TGTGCCTGGACCCCTGGACTAGCGGGAGGTGGGGAGACCCAGTACTTC. The rearrangement links TRBV30 to TRBJ2-5, with 14 bases fitting TRBD2. Per germline, CDR1 GTSNPN and CDR2 SVGIG (reference sequence). The CDR3 contains 16 residues. With 4 bases clipped from V and 5 bases from J, the junction kept 9 bases outside the gene matches.

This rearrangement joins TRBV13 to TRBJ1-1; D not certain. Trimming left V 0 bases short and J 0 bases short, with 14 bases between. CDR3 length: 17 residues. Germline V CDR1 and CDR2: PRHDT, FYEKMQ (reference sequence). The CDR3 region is CASSLGAPNTMNTEAFF. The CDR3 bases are TGTGCCAGCAGCTTAGGAGCCCCAAACACCATGAACACTGAAGCTTTCTTT.

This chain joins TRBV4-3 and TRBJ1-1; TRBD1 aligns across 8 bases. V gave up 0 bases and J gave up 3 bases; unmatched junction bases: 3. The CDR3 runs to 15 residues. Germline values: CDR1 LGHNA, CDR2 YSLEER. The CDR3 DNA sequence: TGCGCCAGCAGCCAAGACAGGGGGCTGGACACTGAAGCTTTCTTT. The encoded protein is CASSQDRGLDTEAFF.

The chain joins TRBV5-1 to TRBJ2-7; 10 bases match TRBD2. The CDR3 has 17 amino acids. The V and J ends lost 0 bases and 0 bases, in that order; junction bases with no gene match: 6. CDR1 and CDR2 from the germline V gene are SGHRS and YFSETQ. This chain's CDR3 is CASSLGLAGDGSYEQYF. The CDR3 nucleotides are TGCGCCAGCAGCTTGGGCCTAGCGGGAGACGGCTCCTACGAGCAGTACTTC.

This CDR3 reads CASSPLVNTGELFF. The CDR3 DNA reads as TGTGCCAGCAGCCCCCTCGTTAACACCGGGGAGCTGTTTTTT. This chain links TRBV7-7 with TRBJ2-2; D not resolved. Germline assignment: CDR1 SSHAT and CDR2 FNYEAQ (reference sequence). V was trimmed by 5 bases and J by 2 bases, leaving 9 bases between them. The CDR3 has 14 amino acids.

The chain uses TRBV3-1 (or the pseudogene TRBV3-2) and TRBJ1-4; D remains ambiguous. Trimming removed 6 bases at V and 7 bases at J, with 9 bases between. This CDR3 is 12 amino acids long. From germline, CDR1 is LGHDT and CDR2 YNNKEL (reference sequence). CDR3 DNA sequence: TGTGCCAGCAGTCTATTAGGTGAAAAACTGTTTTTT. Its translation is CASSLLGEKLFF.

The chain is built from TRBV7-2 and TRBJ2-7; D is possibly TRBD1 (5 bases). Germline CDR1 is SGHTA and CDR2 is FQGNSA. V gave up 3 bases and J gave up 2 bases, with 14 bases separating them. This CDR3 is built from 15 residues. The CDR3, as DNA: TGTGCCAGCAGCTTGGGGCAGATCACGGCCTACGAGCAGTACTTC. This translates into CASSLGQITAYEQYF.

CDR3 DNA sequence: TGTGCCAGCATTCAGACTACACAAGAGACCCAGTACTTC. Translated: CASIQTTQETQYF. The chain joins TRBV12-3 or TRBV12-4 to TRBJ2-5, with a weak D call TRBD2 (5 bases). Trimming pared 7 bases from V and 2 bases from J, leaving 11 bases between. There are 13 residues in the CDR3.

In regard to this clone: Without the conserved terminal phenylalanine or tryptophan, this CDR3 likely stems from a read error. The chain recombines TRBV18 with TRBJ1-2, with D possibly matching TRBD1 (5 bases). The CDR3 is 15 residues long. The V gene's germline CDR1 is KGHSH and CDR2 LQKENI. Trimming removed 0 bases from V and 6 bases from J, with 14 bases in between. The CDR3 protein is CASSPPGVRGHGYTL. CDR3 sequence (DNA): TGTGCCAGCTCACCACCTGGGGTTCGGGGCCATGGCTACACCCTC.

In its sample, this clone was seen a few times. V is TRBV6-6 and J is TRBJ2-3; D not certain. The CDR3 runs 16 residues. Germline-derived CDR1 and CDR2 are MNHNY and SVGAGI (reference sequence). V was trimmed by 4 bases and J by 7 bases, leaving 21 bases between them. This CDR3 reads CASSFGRALDPNTQYF. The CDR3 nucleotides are TGTGCCAGCAGTTTCGGCCGGGCCCTGGATCCTAATACGCAGTATTTT.

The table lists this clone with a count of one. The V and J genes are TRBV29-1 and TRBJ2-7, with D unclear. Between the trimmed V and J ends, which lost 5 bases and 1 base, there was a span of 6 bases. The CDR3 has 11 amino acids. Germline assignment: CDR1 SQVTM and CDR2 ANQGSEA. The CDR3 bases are TGCAGCGTTACCTTGTCCTACGAGCAGTACTTC. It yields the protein CSVTLSYEQYF.

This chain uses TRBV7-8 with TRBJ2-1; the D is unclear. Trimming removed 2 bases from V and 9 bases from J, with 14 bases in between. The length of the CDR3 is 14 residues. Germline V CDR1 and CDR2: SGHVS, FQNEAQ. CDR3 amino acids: CASSLLILGGEQFF. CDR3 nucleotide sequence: TGTGCCAGCAGCTTACTAATCCTTGGCGGTGAGCAGTTCTTC.

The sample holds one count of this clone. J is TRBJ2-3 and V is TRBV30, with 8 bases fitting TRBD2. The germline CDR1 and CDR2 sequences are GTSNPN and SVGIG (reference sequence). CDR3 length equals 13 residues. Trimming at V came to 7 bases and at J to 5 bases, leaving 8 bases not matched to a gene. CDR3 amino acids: CALLTSAKDTQYF. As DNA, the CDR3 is TGTGCCTTGCTGACTAGCGCAAAAGATACGCAGTATTTT.

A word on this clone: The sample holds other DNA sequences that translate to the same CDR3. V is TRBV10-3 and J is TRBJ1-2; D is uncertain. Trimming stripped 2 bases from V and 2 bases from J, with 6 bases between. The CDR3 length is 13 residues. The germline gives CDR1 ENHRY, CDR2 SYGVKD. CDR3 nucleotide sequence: TGTGCCATCAGTGAGGCGGGCAACTATGGCTACACCTTC. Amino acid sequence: CAISEAGNYGYTF.

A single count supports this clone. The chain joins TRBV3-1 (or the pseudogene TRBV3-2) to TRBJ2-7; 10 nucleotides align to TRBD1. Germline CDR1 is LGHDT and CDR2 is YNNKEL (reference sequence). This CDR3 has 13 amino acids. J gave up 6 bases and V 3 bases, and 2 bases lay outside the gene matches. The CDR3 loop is CASSQGTGVEQYF. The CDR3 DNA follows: TGTGCCAGCAGCCAGGGGACAGGGGTCGAGCAGTACTTC.

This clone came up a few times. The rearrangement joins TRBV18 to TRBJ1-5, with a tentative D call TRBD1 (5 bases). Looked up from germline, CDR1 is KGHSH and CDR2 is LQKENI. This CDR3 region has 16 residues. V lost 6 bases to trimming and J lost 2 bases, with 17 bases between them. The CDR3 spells CASSRGARAGNQPQHF. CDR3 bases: TGTGCCAGCTCTCGCGGGGCCCGTGCAGGCAATCAGCCCCAGCATTTT.

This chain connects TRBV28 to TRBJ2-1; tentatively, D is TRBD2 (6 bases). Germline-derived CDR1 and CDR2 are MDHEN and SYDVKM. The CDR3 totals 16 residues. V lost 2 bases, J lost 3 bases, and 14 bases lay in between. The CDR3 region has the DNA TGTGCCAGCAGTTTAGGGGGGATAGCGCTCTACAATGAGCAGTTCTTC. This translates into CASSLGGIALYNEQFF.

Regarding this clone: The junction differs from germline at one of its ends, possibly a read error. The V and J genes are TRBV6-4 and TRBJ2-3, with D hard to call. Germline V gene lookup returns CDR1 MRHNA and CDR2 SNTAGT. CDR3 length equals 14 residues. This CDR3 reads CVSSQTGSTDTQYF. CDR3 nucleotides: TGTGTCAGCAGTCAGACTGGAAGCACAGATACGCAGTATTTT.

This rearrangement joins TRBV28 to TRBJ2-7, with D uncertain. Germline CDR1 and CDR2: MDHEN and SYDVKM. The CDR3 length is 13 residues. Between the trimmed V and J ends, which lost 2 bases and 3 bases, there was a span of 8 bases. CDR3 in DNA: TGTGCCAGCAGTTTACGTATTATCTACGAGCAGTACTTC. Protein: CASSLRIIYEQYF.

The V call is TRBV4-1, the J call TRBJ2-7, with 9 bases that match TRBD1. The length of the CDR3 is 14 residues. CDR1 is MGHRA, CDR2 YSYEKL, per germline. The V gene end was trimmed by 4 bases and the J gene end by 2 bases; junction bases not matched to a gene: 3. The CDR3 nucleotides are TGCGCCAGCAGCCTTAACAGGGGGCCCTACGAGCAGTACTTC. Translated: CASSLNRGPYEQYF.

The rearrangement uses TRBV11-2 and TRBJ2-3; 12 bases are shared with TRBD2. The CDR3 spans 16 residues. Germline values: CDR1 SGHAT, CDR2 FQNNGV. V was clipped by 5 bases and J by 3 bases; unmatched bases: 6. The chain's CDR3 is CASSIPSGGGTDTQYF. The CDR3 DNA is TGTGCCAGCAGCATCCCTAGCGGGGGGGGGACAGATACGCAGTATTTT. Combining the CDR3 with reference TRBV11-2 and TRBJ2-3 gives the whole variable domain EAGVAQSPRYKIIEKRQSVAFWCNPISGHATLYWYQQILGQGPKLLIQFQNNGVVDDSQLPKDRFSAERLKGVDSTLKIQPAKLEDSAVYLCASSIPSGGGTDTQYFGPGTRLTVL.

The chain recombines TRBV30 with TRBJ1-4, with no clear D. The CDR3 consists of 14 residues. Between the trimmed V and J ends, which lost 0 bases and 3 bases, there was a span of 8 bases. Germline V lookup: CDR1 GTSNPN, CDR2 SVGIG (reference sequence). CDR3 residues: CAWSVGWANEKLFF. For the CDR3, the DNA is TGTGCCTGGAGTGTTGGGTGGGCTAATGAAAAACTGTTTTTT.

CDR3 bases: TGTGCCAGTAGTCCCGGACAGCTATACGAGCAGTACTTC. This encodes CASSPGQLYEQYF. The rearrangement links TRBV19 to TRBJ2-7, with D perhaps TRBD1 (6 bases). Germline lookup yields CDR1 LNHDA and CDR2 SQIVND (reference sequence). The CDR3 runs to 13 residues. V lost 5 bases, J lost 4 bases, and 12 bases lay in between.

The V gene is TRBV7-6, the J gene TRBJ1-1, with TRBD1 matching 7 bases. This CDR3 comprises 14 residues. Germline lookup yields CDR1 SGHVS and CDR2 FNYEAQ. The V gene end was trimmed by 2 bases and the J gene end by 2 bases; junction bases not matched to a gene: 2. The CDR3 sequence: CASSLNRGNTEAFF. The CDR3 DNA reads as TGTGCCAGCAGCTTAAACAGGGGTAACACTGAAGCTTTCTTT. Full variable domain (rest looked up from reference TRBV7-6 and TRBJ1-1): GAGVSQSPRYKVTKRGQDVALRCDPISGHVSLYWYRQALGQGPEFLTYFNYEAQQDKSGLPNDRFSAERPEGSISTLTIQRTEQRDSAMYRCASSLNRGNTEAFFGQGTRLTVV.